A selection of T cell receptor beta chains follows, all from one sample in a study of OX40 agonist ivuxolimab in advanced cancers. Clones were sequenced by immunoSEQ multiplex PCR, and TCRdb holds only the in-frame ones, with some missing. Here the sample spans some 77,000 clones, approximately 89% being singletons. This specimen was CD4+ or CD8+ T cells sorted from blood, taken in a trial of the OX40 agonist ivuxolimab. Receptors were obtained from an adult with an advanced solid tumor such as melanoma, head and neck, liver or kidney cancer. CDR3s include the opening cysteine and the closing phenylalanine or tryptophan. D genes are given only for firm matches. Clone size is shown for a subset of rows, as once, few, many or a class of expanded clone.

V gene: TRBV19
clone size: -
CDR3 length: 12
J gene: TRBJ2-3
D gene: -
CDR3 protein: CASSTLTDTQYF
CDR3 DNA: TGTGCCAGTAGTACCCTGACAGATACGCAGTATTTT

V gene: TRBV19
clone size: -
CDR3 length: 15
J gene: TRBJ1-5
D gene: -
CDR3 protein: CASSGSGVSNQPQHF
CDR3 DNA: TGTGCCTCGAGCGGATCCGGGGTGAGCAATCAGCCCCAGCATTTT

V gene: TRBV29-1
clone size: once
CDR3 length: 14
J gene: TRBJ1-6
D gene: -
CDR3 protein: CSAKSVGADSPLHF
CDR3 DNA: TGCAGCGCCAAATCGGTGGGGGCGGATTCACCCCTCCACTTT

V gene: TRBV6-1
clone size: -
CDR3 length: 14
J gene: TRBJ1-2
D gene: TRBD1
CDR3 protein: CASRRTGEDYGYTF
CDR3 DNA: TGTGCCAGCAGGCGTACAGGGGAGGACTATGGCTACACCTTC

V gene: TRBV6-6
clone size: -
CDR3 length: 15
J gene: TRBJ1-3
D gene: TRBD1
CDR3 protein: CASSLETGAGNTIYF
CDR3 DNA: TGTGCCAGCAGTTTGGAAACAGGGGCGGGAAACACCATATATTTT

V gene: TRBV6-5
clone size: -
CDR3 length: 13
J gene: TRBJ2-1
D gene: -
CDR3 protein: CASSYERGSEQFF
CDR3 DNA: TGTGCCAGCAGTTACGAACGGGGCAGTGAGCAGTTCTTC

V gene: TRBV5-5
clone size: -
CDR3 length: 15
J gene: TRBJ1-1
D gene: -
CDR3 protein: CASLGQTLMNTEAFF
CDR3 DNA: TGTGCCAGTCTCGGACAGACCCTAATGAACACTGAAGCTTTCTTT

V gene: TRBV19
clone size: -
CDR3 length: 14
J gene: TRBJ1-4
D gene: -
CDR3 protein: CASTLGGTNEKLFF
CDR3 DNA: TGTGCCAGTACCCTCGGGGGGACTAATGAAAAACTGTTTTTT

V gene: TRBV19
clone size: -
CDR3 length: 12
J gene: TRBJ1-2
D gene: -
CDR3 protein: CASSMGHYGYTF
CDR3 DNA: TGTGCCAGTAGTATGGGACACTATGGCTACACCTTC

V gene: TRBV19
clone size: -
CDR3 length: 15
J gene: TRBJ1-2
D gene: -
CDR3 protein: CASSTPPTGDYGYTF
CDR3 DNA: TGTGCCAGTAGTACTCCCCCGACAGGAGACTATGGCTACACCTTC

V gene: TRBV20-1
clone size: -
CDR3 length: 11
J gene: TRBJ2-5
D gene: -
CDR3 protein: CSARLRETQYF
CDR3 DNA: TGCAGTGCTAGACTCCGGGAGACCCAGTACTTC

V gene: TRBV30
clone size: -
CDR3 length: 13
J gene: TRBJ2-7
D gene: -
CDR3 protein: CAWSVYRSREQYF
CDR3 DNA: TGTGCCTGGAGTGTTTACAGATCTCGCGAGCAGTACTTC

V gene: TRBV10-2
clone size: -
CDR3 length: 14
J gene: TRBJ1-3
D gene: -
CDR3 protein: CASSENYSGNTIYF
CDR3 DNA: TGCGCCAGCAGTGAGAACTACTCTGGAAACACCATATATTTT

V gene: TRBV18
clone size: -
CDR3 length: 15
J gene: TRBJ2-1
D gene: TRBD2
CDR3 protein: CASSPQTSGSNEQFF
CDR3 DNA: TGTGCCAGCTCACCACAAACTAGCGGGAGCAATGAGCAGTTCTTC

V gene: TRBV10-2
clone size: -
CDR3 length: 13
J gene: TRBJ1-6
D gene: TRBD1
CDR3 protein: CASWDRANSPLHF
CDR3 DNA: TGCGCCAGCTGGGACAGGGCTAATTCACCCCTCCACTTT